These T cell receptor beta chains were read from a single sample in a study of cytomegalovirus exposure and HLA in healthy donors. Using immunoSEQ multiplex PCR, the repertoire was profiled, and TCRdb retains in-frame clones only, with some absent. Here the sample spans approximately 220,000 clones, approximately 82% being singletons. Sequencing input: PBMCs. The receptor set was obtained from a man younger than 35 in good health and CMV-seronegative. The CDR3 runs from the conserved cysteine through the conserved F or W. A D gene is named only where the DNA matches it firmly. Expanded clones get a size class; other rows say once, few or many, or leave the size out.

size: .; length: 15; D: .; J: TRBJ2-2; V: TRBV5-1; DNA: TGCGCCAGCAGCTTGGCCCGAGGTGGGACCGGGGAGCTGTTTTTT; CDR3: CASSLARGGTGELFF
size: once; length: 14; D: TRBD1; J: TRBJ2-6; V: TRBV7-3; DNA: TGTGCCAGCAGTTCCGGACAGGGAGTGAGCGTCCTGACTTTC; CDR3: CASSSGQGVSVLTF
size: .; length: 13; D: TRBD1; J: TRBJ2-7; V: TRBV5-1; DNA: TGCGCCAGCAGCTTTGGACAGGGGGGCGAGCAGTACTTC; CDR3: CASSFGQGGEQYF
size: .; length: 13; D: TRBD1; J: TRBJ1-3; V: TRBV9; DNA: TGTGCCAGCAGCGTGGACAGGGGATACACCATATATTTT; CDR3: CASSVDRGYTIYF
size: .; length: 14; D: .; J: TRBJ2-7; V: TRBV18; DNA: TGTGCCAGCTCACCACCCAACGTGAGGGACGAGCAGTACTTC; CDR3: CASSPPNVRDEQYF
size: .; length: 12; D: .; J: TRBJ2-7; V: TRBV27; DNA: TGTGCCAGCAGGGGGGGAGTTGGTGAGCAGTACTTC; CDR3: CASRGGVGEQYF
size: .; length: 14; D: .; J: TRBJ1-4; V: TRBV2; DNA: TGTGCCACGCGGGGGGGCAGAGCTAATGAAAAACTGTTTTTT; CDR3: CATRGGRANEKLFF
size: .; length: 15; D: .; J: TRBJ2-1; V: TRBV5-1; DNA: TGCGCCAGCAGCCTCTCCATAACCGGGTACAATGAGCAGTTCTTC; CDR3: CASSLSITGYNEQFF
size: .; length: 13; D: .; J: TRBJ1-2; V: TRBV6-6; DNA: TGTGCCAGCAGTCCCGGTGCAGGCTATGGCTACACCTTC; CDR3: CASSPGAGYGYTF
size: .; length: 15; D: .; J: TRBJ2-5; V: TRBV6-5; DNA: TGTGCCAGCAGTTACTCAGGCTCCGGACACGAGACCCAGTACTTC; CDR3: CASSYSGSGHETQYF
size: .; length: 14; D: TRBD1; J: TRBJ2-1; V: TRBV27; DNA: TGTGCCAGCAGTATGGGACAGGGGGCAAATGAGCAGTTCTTC; CDR3: CASSMGQGANEQFF
size: few; length: 14; D: .; J: TRBJ2-7; V: TRBV11-2; DNA: TGTGCCAGCAGCAGTACACGGGAGCCCTACGAGCAGTACTTC; CDR3: CASSSTREPYEQYF
size: .; length: 16; D: .; J: TRBJ2-3; V: TRBV29-1; DNA: TGCAGCGCGGCCCCGGGACAAGGGATGGGCACAGATACGCAGTATTTT; CDR3: CSAAPGQGMGTDTQYF
size: .; length: 13; D: .; J: TRBJ1-1; V: TRBV2; DNA: TGTGCCAGCAGCACCTCAGGGCTGACTGAAGCTTTCTTT; CDR3: CASSTSGLTEAFF
size: .; length: 15; D: .; J: TRBJ2-7; V: TRBV27; DNA: TGTGCCAGCAGTTTATCAGGAGTCCCCTCCTACGAGCAGTACTTC; CDR3: CASSLSGVPSYEQYF
size: .; length: 13; D: .; J: TRBJ2-1; V: TRBV9; DNA: TGTGCCAGCAGCGTAATGTCGGAGAATGAGCAGTTCTTC; CDR3: CASSVMSENEQFF
size: .; length: 14; D: TRBD1; J: TRBJ1-5; V: TRBV2; DNA: TGTGCCAGCAGTGGACAGGGGGCCCATCAGCCCCAGCATTTT; CDR3: CASSGQGAHQPQHF
size: .; length: 16; D: TRBD1; J: TRBJ1-2; V: TRBV27; DNA: TGTGCCAGCGGGGGGTTTGGAGGGGGCGGTAACTATGGCTACACCTTC; CDR3: CASGGFGGGGNYGYTF
size: .; length: 15; D: TRBD1; J: TRBJ2-3; V: TRBV2; DNA: TGTGCCAGCAGTTTACAGGGGATGGTAGGAGATACGCAGTATTTT; CDR3: CASSLQGMVGDTQYF
size: .; length: 14; D: TRBD1; J: TRBJ2-7; V: TRBV5-8; DNA: TGTGCCAGCAGCCCCGGGACAGGGGGCAACGAGCAGTACTTC; CDR3: CASSPGTGGNEQYF
size: few; length: 13; D: .; J: TRBJ2-7; V: TRBV6-5; DNA: TGTGCCAGCAGCCCTACAGAGAACTACGAGCAGTACTTC; CDR3: CASSPTENYEQYF
size: once; length: 16; D: TRBD1; J: TRBJ2-7; V: TRBV4-1; DNA: TGCGCCAGCAGCCAGGATCCGGGACAGAGCTCCTACGAGCAGTACTTC; CDR3: CASSQDPGQSSYEQYF
size: .; length: 13; D: .; J: TRBJ1-1; V: TRBV6-1; DNA: TGTGCCAGCAGTGAAGCGGGGGGGATGCAAGCTTTCTTT; CDR3: CASSEAGGMQAFF
size: .; length: 17; D: TRBD1; J: TRBJ1-5; V: TRBV27; DNA: TGTGCCAGCAGTTCCTCGGGACAGAACCCTAGCAATCAGCCCCAGCATTTT; CDR3: CASSSSGQNPSNQPQHF
size: once; length: 17; D: .; J: TRBJ1-6; V: TRBV11-2; DNA: TGTGCCAGCAGCTTAGGAGCGCTTGGACAGAGAAATTCACCCCTCCACTTT; CDR3: CASSLGALGQRNSPLHF
size: .; length: 15; D: TRBD1; J: TRBJ2-3; V: TRBV7-3; DNA: TGTGCCAGCAGCTTATGGGACAGTCGCACAGATACGCAGTATTTT; CDR3: CASSLWDSRTDTQYF
size: .; length: 14; D: .; J: TRBJ1-5; V: TRBV19; DNA: TGTGCCAGTAGCCAAGGGGAAAGCAATCAGCCCCAGCATTTT; CDR3: CASSQGESNQPQHF
size: .; length: 16; D: TRBD2; J: TRBJ2-7; V: TRBV7-9; DNA: TGTGCCAGCATGGGGGGATTAGCGGGAGGCGCCTACGAGCAGTACTTC; CDR3: CASMGGLAGGAYEQYF
size: .; length: 13; D: TRBD1; J: TRBJ2-1; V: TRBV9; DNA: TGTGCCAGCAGCGTAGGAGGGGGCAGTGAGCAGTTCTTC; CDR3: CASSVGGGSEQFF
size: .; length: 15; D: TRBD1; J: TRBJ1-1; V: TRBV23-1; DNA: TGCGCCAGCAGTCAACCCGGGACAGGGAACACTGAAGCTTTCTTT; CDR3: CASSQPGTGNTEAFF
size: .; length: 13; D: .; J: TRBJ1-3; V: TRBV30; DNA: TGTGCCTGCCTAAGGAGTTCTGGAAACACCATATATTTT; CDR3: CACLRSSGNTIYF
size: few; length: 15; D: TRBD2; J: TRBJ2-2; V: TRBV6-5; DNA: TGTGCCAGCAGTTACTCACTAGCGGGAGCCGGGGAGCTGTTTTTT; CDR3: CASSYSLAGAGELFF
size: once; length: 17; D: TRBD2; J: TRBJ2-3; V: TRBV19; DNA: TGTGCCAGTAGTCCCCTGGTAGCGGGAGGGCCCGGAGATACGCAGTATTTT; CDR3: CASSPLVAGGPGDTQYF
size: .; length: 17; D: TRBD2; J: TRBJ2-7; V: TRBV7-2; DNA: TGTGCCAGCAGCTTAGCGAGGGCTAGCGGGAAAGGCTACGAGCAGTACTTC; CDR3: CASSLARASGKGYEQYF
size: few; length: 15; D: TRBD1; J: TRBJ2-7; V: TRBV4-2; DNA: TGTGCCAGCAGCCAGGGACAGGGGAAAACTTACGAGCAGTACTTC; CDR3: CASSQGQGKTYEQYF
size: .; length: 18; D: TRBD2; J: TRBJ2-3; V: TRBV9; DNA: TGTGCCAGCAGCTCAACGGGGACTAGCGGGGCTAGCACAGATACGCAGTATTTT; CDR3: CASSSTGTSGASTDTQYF
size: .; length: 13; D: .; J: TRBJ2-1; V: TRBV30; DNA: TGTGCCTGGAGTGCGACTCCCTACAATGAGCAGTTCTTC; CDR3: CAWSATPYNEQFF